This passage covers 23 T cell receptor beta chains from one sample sequenced in a study of shared clonotypes between healthy human individuals. Sequenced by immunoSEQ multiplex PCR; TCRdb stores in-frame clones only, minus some. The sample records 2 million to 2.5 million clones, about 94% being singletons. Sequences were obtained from naive CD4+ T cells sorted from blood. Noted subset: CD45RA+ positively selected. Receptors originate from a man between 18 and 35 years old in good health.

In DNA form, the CDR3 reads TGTGCCAGCAGTTCGATTTCCGGGACAGGGATTGGGAATTCACCCCTCCACTTT. It translates to CASSSISGTGIGNSPLHF. The chain recombines TRBV27 with TRBJ1-6; 9 bases fit TRBD1. Germline V gene sequence: CDR1 MNHEY, CDR2 SMNVEV (reference sequence). The CDR3 has 18 residues. J was trimmed by 7 bases and V by 4 bases; bases with no gene match: 14.

The chain is built from TRBV28 and TRBJ1-1; 7 positions match TRBD1. Germline trimming cut 7 bases from V and 1 base from J; bases unmatched to any gene: 6. The CDR3 consists of 14 residues. Per the germline V gene, CDR1 is MDHEN and CDR2 is SYDVKM. The DNA for the CDR3 is TGTGCCAGCACAGGGGGGCGAAGGAACACTGAAGCTTTCTTT. Residues: CASTGGRRNTEAFF.

The count of this clone is one. The V gene is TRBV7-2, the J gene TRBJ1-2; a weak D match, TRBD1 (6 bases). The V end was cut by 1 base, the J end by 4 bases, with 13 bases between. Germline V gives CDR1 SGHTA, CDR2 FQGNSA. The CDR3 has 15 residues. The DNA of the CDR3 is TGTGCCAGCAGCTTAGAATGGGGGGCTACCTATGGCTACACCTTC. It encodes CASSLEWGATYGYTF.

The rearrangement joins TRBV28 to TRBJ1-6; D might be TRBD1 (6 bases). The CDR3 has 20 residues. The germline V and J ends were trimmed by 5 bases and 8 bases, with 31 bases remaining between them. Germline V gives CDR1 MDHEN, CDR2 SYDVKM. CDR3 sequence (DNA): TGTGCCAGCAGTCGAGATGCTATCGGGGGCTCAAGCCACCCTTATTCACCCCTCCACTTT. It codes for CASSRDAIGGSSHPYSPLHF.

This clone is a singleton in its sample. This chain links TRBV9 with TRBJ2-5; D is unclear. There are 14 residues in the CDR3. V dropped 4 bases and J dropped 1 base, with 11 bases sitting between them. Per germline, CDR1 SGDLS and CDR2 YYNGEE. The CDR3 DNA follows: TGTGCCAGCAGCCCACCCGCGAGCCAAGAGACCCAGTACTTC. This codes for CASSPPASQETQYF.

The chain is built from TRBV7-2 and TRBJ1-2, with D possibly matching TRBD1 (6 bases). Deletions cut 2 bases from V and 6 bases from J, with 13 bases between. Germline CDR1 reads SGHTA; CDR2 reads FQGNSA. This CDR3 has 14 residues. CDR3 nucleotides: TGTGCCAGCAGCTTAAAGGGGGGGTCGGATGGCTACACCTTC. Translating it yields CASSLKGGSDGYTF.

The J gene is TRBJ2-1, the V gene TRBV18; D may match TRBD1 or TRBD2 (6 bases each). Germline loops: CDR1 KGHSH, CDR2 LQKENI. V dropped 2 bases and J dropped 13 bases, with 9 bases sitting between them. CDR3 length: 11 residues. CDR3 DNA: TGTGCCAGCTCACCAGCGGGACAACAGTTCTTC. It specifies CASSPAGQQFF.

Regarding this clone: This same CDR3 is encoded by further DNA sequences in the sample. The chain combines TRBV6-1 with TRBJ2-7; the D call may be TRBD1 or TRBD2 (5 bases each). Trimming pared 6 bases from V and 2 bases from J, leaving 11 bases between. This CDR3 region has 13 residues. The germline CDR1 and CDR2 sequences are MNHNS and SASEGT. In DNA form, the CDR3 reads TGTGCCAGCAGCAGGGACGGTACCTACGAGCAGTACTTC. Amino acid sequence: CASSRDGTYEQYF.

The CDR3 loop reads CASTRDLSYEQYF. The CDR3 nucleotides are TGTGCCAGCACCCGGGACCTTTCTTACGAGCAGTACTTC. The genes are TRBV2 and TRBJ2-7; D possibly uses TRBD1 or TRBD2 (5 bases each). The CDR3 totals 13 residues. V was pared by 7 bases and J by 4 bases, with 14 bases between. Germline CDR1 reads SNHLY; CDR2 reads FYNNEI.

The V call is TRBV30, the J call TRBJ2-3; no clear D gene. Germline-derived CDR1 and CDR2 are GTSNPN and SVGIG (reference sequence). The length of the CDR3 is 11 residues. V shed 2 bases and J shed 2 bases, with 2 bases lying between them. CDR3 sequence (DNA): TGTGCCTGGAGTAACACAGATACGCAGTATTTT. Amino acids: CAWSNTDTQYF.

The chain combines TRBV6-6 with TRBJ2-7; D possibly matches TRBD1 or TRBD2 (5 bases each). The CDR3 is 12 amino acids. CDR1 is MNHNY and CDR2 is SVGAGI in the germline V gene (reference sequence). Between the trimmed V and J ends, which lost 7 bases and 7 bases, there was a span of 14 bases. CDR3 protein: CASKDSGWEQYF. The CDR3 DNA reads as TGTGCCAGCAAGGACTCAGGGTGGGAGCAGTACTTC.

The chain joins TRBV19 to TRBJ2-3; D perhaps matches TRBD1 (6 bases). Trimming took 5 bases from V and 1 from J, leaving 10 bases between them. Germline values: CDR1 LNHDA, CDR2 SQIVND (reference sequence). The CDR3 runs 14 residues. The CDR3 coding sequence is TGTGCCAGTAGTTTTTCAGGGGGCACAGATACGCAGTATTTT. It codes for CASSFSGGTDTQYF.

This chain uses TRBV2 with TRBJ2-2; D unclear. The CDR3 totals 13 residues. Trimming shortened V by 4 bases and J by 5 bases, and 8 bases separated the two germline ends. CDR1 is SNHLY, CDR2 FYNNEI, per germline. This CDR3 is CASSGELTGELFF. The DNA of the CDR3 is TGTGCCAGCAGTGGGGAACTTACCGGGGAGCTGTTTTTT.

This chain links TRBV6-1 with TRBJ1-2; D gene ambiguous. Germline values: CDR1 MNHNS, CDR2 SASEGT. V lost 7 bases and J 4 bases, leaving 10 bases between the germline ends. The CDR3 extends over 12 amino acids. CDR3 in amino acids: CASIQSPYGYTF. CDR3 coding DNA: TGTGCCAGCATCCAAAGCCCCTATGGCTACACCTTC.

This chain connects TRBV10-3 to TRBJ1-5; D gene unclear. Trimming removed 2 bases from V and 4 bases from J, with 9 bases in between. The CDR3 loop spans 14 amino acids. Germline-derived CDR1 and CDR2 are ENHRY and SYGVKD. As DNA, the CDR3 is TGTGCCATCAGTGAGGGAGAAGGGAATCAGCCCCAGCATTTT. Protein: CAISEGEGNQPQHF.

CDR3 bases: TGTGCCAGCAGTTCGTCCCGGACAGGGGTCGAGCAGTTCTTC. Translating gives CASSSSRTGVEQFF. This rearrangement joins TRBV28 to TRBJ2-1; 9 bases are shared with TRBD1. The CDR3 contains 14 residues. Trimming removed 4 bases from V and 10 bases from J; junction bases left unmatched: 8. CDR1 and CDR2 from the germline V gene are MDHEN and SYDVKM.

CDR3 region: CASSSGSAYEQYF. The CDR3, as DNA: TGTGCCAGCAGTAGCGGGAGTGCGTACGAGCAGTACTTC. The rearrangement uses TRBV9 and TRBJ2-7; TRBD2 matches at 9 bases. The CDR3 sequence is 13 residues long. Germline V gene lookup returns CDR1 SGDLS and CDR2 YYNGEE. With 5 bases clipped from V and 4 bases from J, the junction kept 4 bases outside the gene matches. The entire variable domain, with the rest obtained from reference TRBV9 and TRBJ2-7, is as follows: DSGVTQTPKHLITATGQRVTLRCSPRSGDLSVYWYQQSLDQGLQFLIQYYNGEERAKGNILERFSAQQFPDLHSELNLSSLELGDSALYFCASSSGSAYEQYFGPGTRLTVT.

This clone was seen once. The V gene is TRBV14, the J gene TRBJ1-6; D is unresolved. Germline CDR1 reads SGHDN; CDR2 reads FVKESK. V was cut by 0 bases and J by 9 bases, with 6 bases left in between. CDR3 length equals 13 residues. CDR3 DNA sequence: TGTGCCAGCAGCCAAGAGTATTTTTCACCCCTCCACTTT. Translated: CASSQEYFSPLHF. Full variable domain (rest looked up from reference TRBV14 and TRBJ1-6): EAGVTQFPSHSVIEKGQTVTLRCDPISGHDNLYWYRRVMGKEIKFLLHFVKESKQDESGMPNNRFLAERTGGTYSTLKVQPAELEDSGVYFCASSQEYFSPLHFGNGTRLTVT.

The chain joins TRBV10-3 to TRBJ1-2; TRBD1 is a possible D gene (6 bases). Germline V lookup: CDR1 ENHRY, CDR2 SYGVKD. V was trimmed by 9 bases and J by 3 bases, leaving 11 bases between them. The CDR3 covers 12 residues. DNA of the CDR3: TGTGCCATAGGGGGTAGTGACTATGGCTACACCTTC. Protein product: CAIGGSDYGYTF.

The J gene is TRBJ2-7, the V gene TRBV29-1; 13 nucleotides match TRBD2. Trimming cost V 5 bases and J 0 bases; bases outside gene matches: 4. CDR3 length: 15 residues. The germline V gene encodes CDR1 SQVTM and CDR2 ANQGSEA. In DNA, the CDR3 is TGCAGCGTTTGGACTAGCGGGGGCACCTCCTACGAGCAGTACTTC. Protein sequence: CSVWTSGGTSYEQYF.

The chain employs TRBV15 and TRBJ2-7; 8 bases agree with TRBD2. Germline CDR1 and CDR2: LNHNV and YYDKDF (reference sequence). The trim removed 4 bases at V and 0 bases at J, leaving 5 bases unmatched. The CDR3 extends over 15 amino acids. The CDR3 loop is CATSTGGRISYEQYF. In DNA, the CDR3 is TGTGCCACCAGCACAGGCGGGAGGATCTCCTACGAGCAGTACTTC. Filled out from reference TRBV15 and TRBJ2-7, the complete variable domain reads DAMVIQNPRYQVTQFGKPVTLSCSQTLNHNVMYWYQQKSSQAPKLLFHYYDKDFNNEADTPDNFQSRRPNTSFCFLDIRSPGLGDTAMYLCATSTGGRISYEQYFGPGTRLTVT.

The chain has TRBV10-1 and TRBJ2-2; the match to TRBD1 covers 7 bases. Trimming took 9 bases from V and 1 from J; bases not matched to a gene: 5. Germline V gene lookup returns CDR1 WNHNN and CDR2 SYGVQD (reference sequence). The CDR3 runs to 14 residues. In DNA form, the CDR3 reads TGCGCCAGTCGGGACAGTCTGAACACCGGGGAGCTGTTTTTT. Encoded protein: CASRDSLNTGELFF.

The V gene is TRBV19, the J gene TRBJ1-2; no clear D. With 7 bases removed from V and 4 bases from J, the gap between germline ends came to 22 bases. Germline V lookup: CDR1 LNHDA, CDR2 SQIVND (reference sequence). This CDR3 has 16 residues. CDR3 loop: CASTPTWEGPTYGYTF. For the CDR3, the DNA is TGTGCCAGTACCCCTACATGGGAAGGGCCTACCTATGGCTACACCTTC.